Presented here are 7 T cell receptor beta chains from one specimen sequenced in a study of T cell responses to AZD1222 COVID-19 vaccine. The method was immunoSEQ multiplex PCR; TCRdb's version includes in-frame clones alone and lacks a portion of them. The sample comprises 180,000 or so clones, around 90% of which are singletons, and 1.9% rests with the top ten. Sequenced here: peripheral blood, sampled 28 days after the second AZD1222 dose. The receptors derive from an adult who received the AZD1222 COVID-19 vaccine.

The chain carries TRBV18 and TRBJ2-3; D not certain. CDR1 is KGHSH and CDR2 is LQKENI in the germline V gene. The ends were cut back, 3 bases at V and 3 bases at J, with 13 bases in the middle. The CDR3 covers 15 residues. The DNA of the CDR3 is TGTGCCAGCTCACCCATCGGACCCCGGACAGATACGCAGTATTTT. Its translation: CASSPIGPRTDTQYF.

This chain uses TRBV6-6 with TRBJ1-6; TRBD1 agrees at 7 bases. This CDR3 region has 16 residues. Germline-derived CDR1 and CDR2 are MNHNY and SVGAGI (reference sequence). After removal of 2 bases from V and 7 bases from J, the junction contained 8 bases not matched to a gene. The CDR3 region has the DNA TGTGCCAGCAGTTACGGGGGACAGAGTTTGAATTCACCCCTCCACTTT. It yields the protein CASSYGGQSLNSPLHF.

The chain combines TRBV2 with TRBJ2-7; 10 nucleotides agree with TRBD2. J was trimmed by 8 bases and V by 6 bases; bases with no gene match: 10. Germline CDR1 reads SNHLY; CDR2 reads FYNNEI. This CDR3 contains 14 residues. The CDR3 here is CASSPLAGAYQQYF. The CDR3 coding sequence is TGTGCCAGCAGCCCTCTAGCGGGGGCTTACCAGCAGTACTTC.

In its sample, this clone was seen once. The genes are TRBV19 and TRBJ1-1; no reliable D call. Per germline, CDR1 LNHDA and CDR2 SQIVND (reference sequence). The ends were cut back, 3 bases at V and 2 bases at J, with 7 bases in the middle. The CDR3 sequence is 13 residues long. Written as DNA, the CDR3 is TGTGCCAGTAGTATCCGTGCCAACACTGAAGCTTTCTTT. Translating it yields CASSIRANTEAFF.

The CDR3 is CASSLMGDYEQYF. For the CDR3, the DNA is TGTGCCAGCAGCTTGATGGGGGACTACGAGCAGTACTTC. The chain links TRBV5-4 to TRBJ2-7, with D tentatively TRBD1 or TRBD2 (5 bases each). The CDR3 spans 13 residues. The germline V and J ends were trimmed by 1 base and 3 bases, with 8 bases remaining between them. Germline CDR1 and CDR2: SGHNT and YYREEE (reference sequence).

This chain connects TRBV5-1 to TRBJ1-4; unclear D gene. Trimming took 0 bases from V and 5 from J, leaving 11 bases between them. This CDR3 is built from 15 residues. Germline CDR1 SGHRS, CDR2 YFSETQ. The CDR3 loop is CASSLGVGRNEKLFF. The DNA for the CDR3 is TGCGCCAGCAGCTTGGGGGTAGGAAGGAATGAAAAACTGTTTTTT.

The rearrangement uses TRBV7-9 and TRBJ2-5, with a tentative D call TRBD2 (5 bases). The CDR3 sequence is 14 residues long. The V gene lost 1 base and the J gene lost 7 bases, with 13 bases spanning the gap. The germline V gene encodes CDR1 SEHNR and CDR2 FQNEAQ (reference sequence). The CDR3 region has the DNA TGTGCCAGCAGCTTAGGACTAACAATAGGGACCCAGTACTTC. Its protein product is CASSLGLTIGTQYF.